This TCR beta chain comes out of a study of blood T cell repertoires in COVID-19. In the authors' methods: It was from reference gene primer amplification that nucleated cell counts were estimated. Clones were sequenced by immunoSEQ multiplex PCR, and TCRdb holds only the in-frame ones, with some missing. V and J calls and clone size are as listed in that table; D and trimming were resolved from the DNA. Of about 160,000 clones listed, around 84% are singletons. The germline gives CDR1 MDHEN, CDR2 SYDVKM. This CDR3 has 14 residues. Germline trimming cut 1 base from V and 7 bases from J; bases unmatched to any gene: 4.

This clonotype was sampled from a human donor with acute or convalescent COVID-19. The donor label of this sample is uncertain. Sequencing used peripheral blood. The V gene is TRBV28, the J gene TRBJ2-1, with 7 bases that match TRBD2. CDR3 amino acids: CASSLSGGRNEQFF. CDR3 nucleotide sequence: TGTGCCAGCAGTTTATCGGGGGGTAGGAATGAGCAGTTCTTC. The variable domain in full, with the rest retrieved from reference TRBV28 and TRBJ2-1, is DVKVTQSSRYLVKRTGEKVFLECVQDMDHENMFWYRQDPGLGLRLIYFSYDVKMKEKGDIPEGYSVSREKKERFSLILESASTNQTSMYLCASSLSGGRNEQFFGPGTRLTVL.